Listed below are T cell receptor beta chains from one sample, sequenced in a study of T cell repertoires in cytomegalovirus infection. Each CDR3 protein is one row after TCRdb ran MiXCR on the reads. The sample yields around 320,000 distinct CDR3 sequences, approximately 9.5% seen once. Sequenced sample: PBMCs. The receptors stem from a human donor in good health (CMV status not recorded). Some clones in this sample may be carry-over from other donors' samples. CDR3s include the opening cysteine and the closing phenylalanine or tryptophan. A D gene is named only where the DNA matches it firmly. Only part of the rows carry a size: once, few, many, or a class if the clone is expanded.

TRBJ2-2	TRBD1	many	TRBV12-3/TRBV12-4	TGTGCCAGTCTCATGAGGACAGGGCACACCGGGGAGCTGTTTTTT	CASLMRTGHTGELFF
TRBJ1-1	NA	many	TRBV7-8	TGTGCCAGCAGCGCGGGGCAGGTGGACACTGAAGCTTTCTTT	CASSAGQVDTEAFF
TRBJ2-7	NA	NA	TRBV6-2/TRBV6-3	TGTGCCAGCAGTTACTCGTCGTCTAGCACATCCTACGAGCAGTACTTC	CASSYSSSSTSYEQYF
TRBJ2-7	TRBD1	NA	TRBV11-2	TGTGCCAGCAGCCGTTGGACAGGGTGGATCGAGCAGTACTTC	CASSRWTGWIEQYF
TRBJ2-7	NA	medium-sized	TRBV7-8	TGTGCCAGCAGACCCCAGGTCTTGAGTTACGAGCAGTACTTC	CASRPQVLSYEQYF
TRBJ1-1	NA	many	TRBV27	TGTGCCAGCAGCATATTACAGGGCGAAGCTTTCTTT	CASSILQGEAFF
TRBJ1-1	TRBD1	many	TRBV7-2	TGTGCCAGCAGCTTCTCGACAGGGGTTGACACTGAAGCTTTCTTT	CASSFSTGVDTEAFF
TRBJ1-3	NA	NA	TRBV30	TGTGCCTGGAGTGTAATCTCTGGAAACACCATATATTTT	CAWSVISGNTIYF
TRBJ1-1	NA	NA	TRBV12-3/TRBV12-4	TGTGTCAGCAGCTCGGGAGAAGGAGAAGCTTTCTTT	CVSSSGEGEAFF
TRBJ2-5	TRBD2	few	TRBV6-2/TRBV6-3	TGTGCTTCAGCGGGGGGCCGGCAAGAGACCCAGTACTTC	CASAGGRQETQYF
TRBJ2-5	NA	few	TRBV14	TGTGCCAGCAGCCAACGACCGACTACGGGAGAGACCCAGTACTTC	CASSQRPTTGETQYF
TRBJ1-2	NA	NA	TRBV29-1	TGCAGCGCCCTAGGAAAAAACTATGGCTACACCTTC	CSALGKNYGYTF
TRBJ2-3	NA	many	TRBV7-2	TGTGCCAGCAGCTTAGGGCAGGGGCCAGATACGCAGTATTTT	CASSLGQGPDTQYF
TRBJ1-1	NA	NA	TRBV7-2	TGTGCCAGCAGCTCCCCCCCCGCGAGCACTGAAGCTTTCTTT	CASSSPPASTEAFF
TRBJ2-5	TRBD2	NA	TRBV7-2	TGTGCCAGCAGCTTAGACCAGCGGGGGGGCAAAGAGACCCAGTACTTC	CASSLDQRGGKETQYF
TRBJ1-1	TRBD1	many	TRBV20-1	TGCAGTGCCCGGGACAGGCGGAACACTGAAGCTTTCTTT	CSARDRRNTEAFF
TRBJ1-3	NA	few	TRBV28	TGTGCCAGCAGTTTCCGCGGCTCTGGAAACACCATATATTTT	CASSFRGSGNTIYF
TRBJ2-3	TRBD2	few	TRBV6-1	TGTGCCAGCAGTGAAAGAGGGCTAGCGGGGCCAAACGTAGGTACGCAGTATTTT	CASSERGLAGPNVGTQYF
TRBJ2-7	TRBD1	many	TRBV7-9	TGTGCCAGCAGCTTAGGCAGGGGGCACGACGAGCAGTACTTC	CASSLGRGHDEQYF
TRBJ1-1	TRBD1	many	TRBV27	TGTGCCAGCAGTTTAGTCGCCCCGGGACAGGGTGGAAGTTGGACTGAAGCTTTCTTT	CASSLVAPGQGGSWTEAFF
TRBJ2-3	NA	NA	TRBV5-8	TGTGCCAGCAGCTTGGCCTTGGGGGCAGAAACGCAGTATTTT	CASSLALGAETQYF
TRBJ2-3	TRBD2	many	TRBV27	TGTGCCAGCAGTTTTGGGCTAGCGGGGTTAGATACGCAGTATTTT	CASSFGLAGLDTQYF
TRBJ2-1	NA	NA	TRBV6-5	TGTGCCAGCAGTTACTCGTTAAACAATGAGCAGTTCTTC	CASSYSLNNEQFF
TRBJ1-2	TRBD1	NA	TRBV11-1	TGTGCCAGCAGCCGCGGGGCAGGGGGCAACTATGGCTACACCTTC	CASSRGAGGNYGYTF
TRBJ1-1	NA	few	TRBV6-5	TGTGCCAGCAGTTCCTGGGGGGGCACTGAAGCTTTCTTT	CASSSWGGTEAFF
TRBJ2-2	TRBD2	many	TRBV7-2	TGTGCCAGCAGCCCCCGCGGGGGGTCCAACACCGGGGAGCTGTTTTTT	CASSPRGGSNTGELFF
TRBJ1-3	NA	many	TRBV7-8	TGTGCCAGCAGCTTAGTCCGAAACACCATATATTTT	CASSLVRNTIYF
TRBJ1-4	TRBD1	NA	TRBV6-6	TGTGCCATCCGGGACAGGGGAACTAATGAAAAACTGTTTTTT	CAIRDRGTNEKLFF
TRBJ1-6	NA	few	TRBV3-1	TGTGCCAGCAGCCAGCTTGTCGACGGCAAAGCACCCCTCCACTTT	CASSQLVDGKAPLHF
TRBJ1-1	TRBD1	few	TRBV6-2/TRBV6-3	TGTGCCAGCGGGACAGGAAGGAGGAACACTGAAGCTTTCTTT	CASGTGRRNTEAFF
TRBJ2-3	NA	many	TRBV7-8	TGTGCCAGCAGCTTGGGGACGGGAGATACGCAGTATTTT	CASSLGTGDTQYF
TRBJ2-7	TRBD2	few	TRBV6-1	TGTGCCAGCAGTGAAGCGGGGGGGGACTACGAGCAGTACTTC	CASSEAGGDYEQYF
TRBJ2-4	TRBD2	few	TRBV20-1	TGCAGTGCTCCCCCAACAGCGGGAAGCGACATTCAGTACTTC	CSAPPTAGSDIQYF
TRBJ1-3	NA	many	TRBV19	TGTGCCAGTACCCAACCAAAGGTTACGGGAAACACCATATATTTT	CASTQPKVTGNTIYF
TRBJ2-2	TRBD2	NA	TRBV4-2	TGTGCCAGCAGCCAAGTTGCCAGCGGGGGGGTCACCGGGGAGCTGTTTTTT	CASSQVASGGVTGELFF
TRBJ2-7	NA	many	TRBV7-2	TGTGCCAGCAGCCGCTACATCGATGGCTGGGGGAGTAGCTACGAGCAGTACTTC	CASSRYIDGWGSSYEQYF
TRBJ2-5	TRBD2	few	TRBV7-2	TGTGCCAGCAGCTTCCACGGGAGGGAAAAGACCCAGTACTTC	CASSFHGREKTQYF